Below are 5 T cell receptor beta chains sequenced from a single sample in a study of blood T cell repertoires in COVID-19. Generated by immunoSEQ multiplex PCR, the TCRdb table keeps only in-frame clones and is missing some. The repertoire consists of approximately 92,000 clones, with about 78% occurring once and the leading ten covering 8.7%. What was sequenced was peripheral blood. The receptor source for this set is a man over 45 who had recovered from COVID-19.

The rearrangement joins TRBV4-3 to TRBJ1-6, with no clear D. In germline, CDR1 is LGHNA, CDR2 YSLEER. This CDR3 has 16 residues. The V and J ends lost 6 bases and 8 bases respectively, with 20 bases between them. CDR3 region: CASRPRYLGGYSPLHF. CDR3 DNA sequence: TGCGCCAGCAGGCCAAGGTACCTCGGAGGTTATTCACCCCTCCACTTT.

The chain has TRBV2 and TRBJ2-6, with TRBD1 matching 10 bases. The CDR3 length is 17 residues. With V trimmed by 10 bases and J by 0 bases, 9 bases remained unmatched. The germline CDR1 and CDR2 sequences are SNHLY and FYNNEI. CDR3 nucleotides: TGTGCCAACCCCCGGGACAGGGGAAACTCTGGGGCCAACGTCCTGACTTTC. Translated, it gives CANPRDRGNSGANVLTF.

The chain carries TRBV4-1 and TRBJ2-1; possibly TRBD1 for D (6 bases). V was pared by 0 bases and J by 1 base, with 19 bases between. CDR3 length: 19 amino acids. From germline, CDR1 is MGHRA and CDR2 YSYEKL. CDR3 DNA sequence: TGCGCCAGCAGCCAAGATCTTACAGGGCTGGAAAATTCCTACAATGAGCAGTTCTTC. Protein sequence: CASSQDLTGLENSYNEQFF.

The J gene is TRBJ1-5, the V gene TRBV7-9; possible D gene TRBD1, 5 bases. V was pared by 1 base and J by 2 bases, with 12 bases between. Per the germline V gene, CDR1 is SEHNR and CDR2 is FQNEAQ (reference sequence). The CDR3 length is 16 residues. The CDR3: CASSLGSGSGNQPQHF. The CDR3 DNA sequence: TGTGCCAGCAGCTTAGGATCAGGGTCAGGCAATCAGCCCCAGCATTTT.

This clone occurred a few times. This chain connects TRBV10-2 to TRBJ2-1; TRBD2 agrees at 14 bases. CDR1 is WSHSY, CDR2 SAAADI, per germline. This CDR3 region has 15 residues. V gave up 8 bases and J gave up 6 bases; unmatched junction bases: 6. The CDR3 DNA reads TGCGCCAGCCGACTAGCGGGGGGGTTAGGCAATGAGCAGTTCTTC. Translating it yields CASRLAGGLGNEQFF.